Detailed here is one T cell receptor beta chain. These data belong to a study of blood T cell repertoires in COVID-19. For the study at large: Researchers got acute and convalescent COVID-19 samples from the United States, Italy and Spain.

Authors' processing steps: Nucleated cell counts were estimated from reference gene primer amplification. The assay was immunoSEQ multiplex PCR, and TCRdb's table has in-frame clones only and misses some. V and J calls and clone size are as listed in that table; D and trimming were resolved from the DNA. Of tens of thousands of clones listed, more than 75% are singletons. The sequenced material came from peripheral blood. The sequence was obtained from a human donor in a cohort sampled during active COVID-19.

CDR3 nucleotide sequence: TGTGCCAGCAGCTTAGAAGTTCCTCAGACCTTC. Protein product: CASSLEVPQTF. V is TRBV7-9 and J is TRBJ1-2; D is uncertain. V was shortened by 1 base and J by 14 bases, with 11 bases between the two germline ends. The CDR3 is made up of 11 amino acids. Per the germline V gene, CDR1 is SEHNR and CDR2 is FQNEAQ (reference sequence).